This T cell receptor beta chain is drawn from a study of identifying expanded T cells in peripheral blood (dated by TCRdb to 2018 to 2020). Some background on the complete study: Technical replicates were generated by sequencing separate aliquots of the same genomic DNA pool, and four replicates were compared pairwise. Findings and caveats that apply to the study as a whole: Both the number of clones called differentially abundant and the false-positive rate were significantly reduced by the beta-binomial model across all healthy-donor time intervals. Between technical replicates the binomial model flagged approximately 1.3 differentially abundant clones, whereas over two weeks the binomial model flagged about 16.4 and over roughly 4 weeks approximately 20. It was expected by the authors that biological variance in healthy repertoires might increase further over much longer intervals, such as months to years. In all healthy donors, the variance in clone template counts between samples taken around 14 days apart rose significantly as total template count increased.

During the collection period, no immune events, such as infections, were documented for the healthy donors. To calibrate time-dependent variance in a beta-binomial model of T-cell clone differential abundance, blood repertoires from healthy donors were used as a training cohort. The training cohort included 10 or so healthy donors, of whom 3 were female and 7 were male. Donor ages ranged from about 25 to 64 years, with an average of around 45 years. Whole blood was collected from each healthy donor at three time points spaced about 2 weeks apart and obtained from a commercial supplier. Genomic DNA was extracted from unsorted whole blood for immunosequencing. Of note for this clone: Its antigen is still unknown. There are no base qualities to consult, and no much larger clone falls within one base.

Taken from the germline V gene, the CDR1 and CDR2 loops are SGHDT and YYEEEE. The CDR3 runs 16 amino acids, cysteine and phenylalanine included. Kept here is only the CDR3 DNA, which spans 48 bases and is read in frame from base 1. Trimming removed 2 bases from V and 0 bases from J, leaving 11 bases between the germline ends. The immunoSEQ Assay, which relies on bias-controlled multiplex PCR amplification of genomic DNA, was used to profile TCRbeta CDR3 regions. As for the original processing: The absolute abundance of each unique TCRbeta CDR3 region was quantified after sequences were collapsed and filtered. Two models were used to test differential abundance: a binomial model (Fisher-equivalent) and a beta-binomial model that adds time-dependent variance fitted from healthy donors. Clones with fewer than 5 combined templates were removed, and a clone was called differentially abundant if the clone's Benjamini-Hochberg FDR was below 0.01. Using the form v = (b*log(k)+a)^2, the beta-binomial variance was modeled as a function of the total template count across the two samples. TCRdb mirrors the immuneACCESS table, restricted to in-frame sequences. Some clones are absent from its copies; in checked studies, under half trace to an unresolved V gene, and the reason for the others is unknown. Clone size and the V and J calls come from that table; the DNA yielded D and trimming. The sample yields nearly 60,000 clones; roughly nine tenths were counted once. The top ten clonotypes cover about 3.8% of the sample.

The clonotype comes from a person aged 18-70 years in good health. The rearranged segments are TRBV5-6 and TRBJ2-2; the D region possibly corresponds to TRBD1 (5 bases align). The sample comprised blood. In nucleotide form, the sequence is TGTGCCAGCAGCTTATCGCAGGGAACGAACACCGGGGAGCTGTTTTTT. It translates to CASSLSQGTNTGELFF.